What follows describes a single T cell receptor beta chain. The data are from a study of CD8 T cells in Susac syndrome. CDR1 and CDR2 from the germline V gene are SNHLY and FYNNEI. The V gene lost 5 bases and the J gene lost 11 bases, with 12 bases spanning the gap. The CDR3 contains 11 residues. Random-hexamer reverse transcription was applied to about 0.45 to 1 ug RNA. It was immunoSEQ multiplex PCR that amplified TCR beta CDR3 across 54 Vbeta and 13 Jbeta. TCRdb re-called the immunoSEQ multiplex PCR reads with MiXCR, one entry per CDR3 protein. The sample has approximately 180,000 distinct CDR3 sequences, approximately 95% seen once. The multiple sclerosis control group was made up of treatment-naive patients with stable or active relapsing-remitting disease. TEMRA cells were FACS-enriched, and CD8+ and CD4+ T cells were isolated negatively.

The specimen was CD4+ T cells from PBMCs. The TCR was taken from a human donor with multiple sclerosis. The chain uses TRBV2 and TRBJ1-1; D is unclear. CDR3 loop: CASSLTVGAFF. The DNA for the CDR3 is TGTGCCAGCAGTCTGACGGTCGGGGCTTTCTTT.